This TCR beta chain was recorded in a study of cytomegalovirus exposure and HLA in healthy donors. Study at large: Ancestry clustering placed more than 65% of more than 350 genotyped donors in the Caucasian-associated cluster. Points from the study as a whole: A cluster of highly shared sequence variants was likely a sequencing artifact. Immune exposure data for these donors was limited to CMV serostatus. Some TCR beta chains (about 180 of them) were listed as cytomegalovirus-associated.

The PCR had 60 Vbeta and 13 Jbeta primers. Only in-frame clones appear in the TCRdb table, and some are missing; sequencing was by immunoSEQ multiplex PCR. The data show about 130,000 clones, about 72% seen once. On this clone: Its antigen remains unknown.

Germline V gene sequence: CDR1 SNHLY, CDR2 FYNNEI. The V and J ends lost 5 bases and 9 bases respectively, with 11 bases between them. The CDR3 runs to 11 residues. The TCR originated in a female donor in good health and CMV-seronegative. The V and J genes are TRBV2 and TRBJ2-7; D gene uncertain. Sequenced material: PBMCs. The CDR3 reads CASSFSNAQYF. CDR3 nucleotides: TGTGCCAGCAGTTTTTCTAATGCGCAGTACTTC.